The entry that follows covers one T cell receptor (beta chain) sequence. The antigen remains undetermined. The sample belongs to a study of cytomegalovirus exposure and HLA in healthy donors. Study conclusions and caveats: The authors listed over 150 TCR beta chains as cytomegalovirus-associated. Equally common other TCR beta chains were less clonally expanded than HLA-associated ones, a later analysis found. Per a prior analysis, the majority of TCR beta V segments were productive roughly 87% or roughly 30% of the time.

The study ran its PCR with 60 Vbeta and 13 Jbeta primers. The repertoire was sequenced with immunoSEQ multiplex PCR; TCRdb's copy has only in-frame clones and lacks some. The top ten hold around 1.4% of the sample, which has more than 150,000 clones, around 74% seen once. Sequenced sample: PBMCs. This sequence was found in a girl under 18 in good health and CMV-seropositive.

CDR3 residues: CASRERGGAFTNYGYTF. The DNA for the CDR3 is TGTGCCAGCAGGGAACGGGGGGGGGCCTTTACTAACTATGGCTACACCTTC. The chain is built from TRBV6-1 and TRBJ1-2; a weak D match, TRBD1 (6 bases). V lost 6 bases and J lost 0, with 20 bases in between. CDR3 length: 17 residues. The germline V gene has CDR1 MNHNS and CDR2 SASEGT.